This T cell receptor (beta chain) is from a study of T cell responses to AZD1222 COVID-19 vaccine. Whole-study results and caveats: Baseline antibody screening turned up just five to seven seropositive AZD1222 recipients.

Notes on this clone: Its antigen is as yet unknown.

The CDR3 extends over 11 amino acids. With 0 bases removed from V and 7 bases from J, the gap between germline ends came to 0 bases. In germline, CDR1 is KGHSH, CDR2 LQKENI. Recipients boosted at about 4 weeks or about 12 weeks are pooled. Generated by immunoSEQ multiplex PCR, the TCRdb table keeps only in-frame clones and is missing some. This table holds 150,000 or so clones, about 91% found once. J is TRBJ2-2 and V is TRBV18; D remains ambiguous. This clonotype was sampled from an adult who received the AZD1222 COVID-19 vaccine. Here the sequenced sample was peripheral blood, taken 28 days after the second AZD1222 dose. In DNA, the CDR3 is TGTGCCAGCTCACCACCCGGGGAGCTGTTTTTT. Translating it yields CASSPPGELFF.